Detailed here is one T cell receptor (beta chain). The antigen remains unidentified. The record originates from a study of cytomegalovirus exposure and HLA in healthy donors. Overall study findings and caveats: Whilst most TCR sequences proved rare, a subset of public TCRs occurred across many donors. With high specificity and sensitivity, the classifier reportedly diagnosed cytomegalovirus status. Later work found that TCR association rates differed between HLA loci; DRB1 had the most and HLA-C the fewest.

There are 16 residues in the CDR3. Per the germline V gene, CDR1 is KGHSH and CDR2 is LQKENI. Deletions cut 3 bases from V and 4 bases from J, with 15 bases between. PCR employed 60 Vbeta and 13 Jbeta primers. The assay was immunoSEQ multiplex PCR, and TCRdb's table has in-frame clones only and misses some. Here the sample spans approximately 210,000 clones, more than 70% being singletons. The sequence derives from a woman in her 40s in good health and CMV-seronegative. Sequenced: PBMCs. V is TRBV18 and J is TRBJ2-2; D possibly corresponds to TRBD1 (6 bases). The DNA for the CDR3 is TGTGCCAGCTCACCGCAAGTTAACAGGGTCACCGGGGAGCTGTTTTTT. Translated, it gives CASSPQVNRVTGELFF.